The rows below give T cell receptor beta chains drawn from one sample of a study of blood T cells in healthy people across ages. Each CDR3 protein gets one entry after TCRdb re-called the 5' RACE reads with MiXCR. Of about 560,000 distinct CDR3 sequences in the sample, around a quarter are singletons; the top ten hold approximately 3.5%. These data also formed part of another study, on T cells of mothers and their children.

Sequenced input: blood. Every receptor here comes from a boy between 2 and 10 years old in good health. Both conserved end residues are part of each CDR3. A D gene is named only where the DNA matches it firmly. Not every row has a clone size; where given, it reads once, few, many or a size class.

clone_size	d_call	v_call	j_call	cdr3_aa	cdr3_nt
few	NA	TRBV7-9	TRBJ2-3	CASEGRNTQYF	TGTGCCAGCGAGGGTCGTAATACGCAGTATTTT
NA	TRBD1	TRBV2	TRBJ1-4	CASSRPNRDRGRLF	TGTGCCAGCAGTCGCCCGAACCGGGACAGAGGGCGGCTTTTT
NA	NA	TRBV29-1	TRBJ1-2	CSGRPNYGYTF	TGCAGCGGCCGGCCCAACTATGGCTACACCTTC
NA	NA	TRBV7-9	TRBJ2-5	CASSSAKKETQYF	TGTGCCAGCAGCTCAGCGAAGAAAGAGACCCAGTACTTC
NA	TRBD1	TRBV18	TRBJ2-5	CASSPPLLDQGAGETQYF	TGTGCCAGCTCACCACCGCTCCTTGACCAGGGGGCTGGAGAGACCCAGTACTTC
NA	NA	TRBV12-3/TRBV12-4	TRBJ1-3	CASSPTLRRGFSGNTIYF	TGTGCCAGCAGTCCTACGCTAAGGCGGGGGTTCTCTGGAAACACCATATATTTT
few	NA	TRBV6-1	TRBJ2-3	CASRGRGVVRVGDTQYF	TGTGCCAGCAGAGGACGGGGAGTAGTGCGGGTAGGAGATACGCAGTATTTT
NA	NA	TRBV5-1	TRBJ1-1	CASRPGQNTEAFF	TGCGCCAGCAGACCGGGACAGAACACTGAAGCTTTCTTT
few	NA	TRBV4-1	TRBJ2-3	CASSQEPRGGVPGTQYF	TGCGCCAGCAGCCAAGAACCAAGGGGAGGTGTCCCGGGGACGCAGTATTTT
NA	TRBD2	TRBV7-3	TRBJ2-5	CASSLGTSGTRETQYF	TGTGCCAGCAGCCTTGGGACTAGCGGGACCAGGGAGACCCAGTACTTC
few	NA	TRBV7-8	TRBJ2-2	CASSTDGLSVTGELFF	TGTGCCAGCAGCACCGATGGACTATCGGTCACCGGGGAGCTGTTTTTT
few	NA	TRBV29-1	TRBJ1-2	CSVSGRQNYGYTF	TGCAGCGTCTCCGGGAGACAAAACTATGGCTACACCTTC
NA	NA	TRBV7-2	TRBJ2-1	CASSLTTRYEQFF	TGTGCCAGCAGCTTAACCACTAGATATGAGCAGTTCTTC
NA	NA	TRBV6-5	TRBJ2-7	CASSPDREAYEQYF	TGTGCCAGCAGCCCCGACAGGGAGGCCTACGAGCAGTACTTC
NA	NA	TRBV3-1	TRBJ2-7	CASSYRDGGSSEQYF	TGTGCCAGCAGCTACCGGGACGGGGGCTCCAGCGAGCAGTACTTC
NA	NA	TRBV5-8	TRBJ2-2	CASSLGVKTGELFF	TGTGCCAGCAGCTTGGGGGTAAAGACCGGGGAGCTGTTTTTT
NA	TRBD1	TRBV6-2/TRBV6-3	TRBJ2-3	CASSYGTGGADTQYF	TGTGCCAGCAGTTACGGGACAGGGGGCGCAGATACGCAGTATTTT
NA	NA	TRBV6-5	TRBJ2-7	CASSYTPMSYEQYF	TGTGCCAGCAGTTACACCCCAATGTCCTACGAGCAGTACTTC
few	TRBD2	TRBV20-1	TRBJ2-5	CSARAGLAAETQYF	TGCAGTGCTAGAGCGGGACTAGCGGCCGAGACCCAGTACTTC
NA	NA	TRBV3-1	TRBJ2-5	CASSQDVGTETQYF	TGTGCCAGCAGCCAAGATGTCGGAACAGAGACCCAGTACTTC
few	TRBD1	TRBV5-1	TRBJ2-5	CASSLNSGTEETQYF	TGCGCCAGCAGCTTAAACTCCGGGACAGAAGAGACCCAGTACTTC